Below are 24 T cell receptor beta chains sequenced from a single sample in a study of sequential checkpoint blockade in melanoma. As for treatment: randomized to nivolumab then ipilimumab (arm A) or the reverse (arm B). Clones were read by immunoSEQ multiplex PCR, and TCRdb kept only the in-frame ones, dropping some. The sample lists about 18,000 clones; about two thirds were seen once. The specimen comprised CD8+ T cells sorted from blood (inferred from file names), sampled from a patient given nivolumab and ipilimumab in sequence. These receptors all stem from a human donor with melanoma.

The V gene is TRBV6-5, the J gene TRBJ2-5; 8 nucleotides agree with TRBD2. Losses at the gene ends were 5 bases for V and 5 bases for J; bases not matched to a gene: 4. This CDR3 has 13 amino acids. Germline CDR1 reads MNHEY; CDR2 reads SVGAGI. The CDR3 bases are TGTGCCAGCAGTCGGACTAGCATCGAGACCCAGTACTTC. Its protein is CASSRTSIETQYF.

The chain links TRBV4-3 to TRBJ2-1; possibly TRBD2 for D (5 bases). V lost 3 bases and J 9 bases, leaving 15 bases between the germline ends. Germline CDR1 and CDR2: LGHNA and YSLEER. The CDR3 extends over 14 amino acids. CDR3 in DNA: TGCGCCAGCAGCCAGGAACTAGGATCACGTGAGCAGTTCTTC. Its protein product is CASSQELGSREQFF.

A word on this clone: At one end the junction does not follow the germline gene, possibly because of a read error. The chain joins TRBV10-3 to TRBJ2-3; no definite D call. In germline, CDR1 is ENHRY, CDR2 SYGVKD. The CDR3 is 11 residues long. This CDR3 reads CAISDTQTTLF. In DNA, the CDR3 is TGTGCCATCAGCGACACCCAAACGACCCTTTTT.

The rearrangement links TRBV9 to TRBJ1-2; TRBD1 might be the D (5 bases). Trimming removed 0 bases from V and 6 bases from J, with 15 bases in between. Per germline, CDR1 SGDLS and CDR2 YYNGEE. The CDR3 is made up of 15 amino acids. CDR3 sequence (DNA): TGTGCCAGCAGCGTAGAAGCCAGGGAATTAGATGGCTACACCTTC. Its protein product is CASSVEARELDGYTF.

The table lists this clone with a few counts. Compared with germline, one end of the junction differs, possibly owing to a read error. The rearrangement uses TRBV6-4 and TRBJ2-7; D is perhaps TRBD1 (5 bases). Germline loops: CDR1 MRHNA, CDR2 SNTAGT. This CDR3 is 13 amino acids long. The CDR3 nucleotides are TGTGCCAGCAGTTACTCGGACACCTACGAGCAGTACTTC. Amino acid sequence: CASSYSDTYEQYF.

In this sample, this clone turned up once. This rearrangement joins TRBV7-2 to TRBJ2-1, with D perhaps TRBD1 (5 bases). The CDR3 has 15 amino acids. The germline V and J ends were trimmed by 5 bases and 0 bases, with 11 bases remaining between them. From germline, CDR1 is SGHTA and CDR2 FQGNSA. The CDR3 DNA follows: TGTGCCAGCAGCACCGATGACAGCTCCTACAATGAGCAGTTCTTC. It codes for CASSTDDSSYNEQFF.

The chain couples TRBV19 to TRBJ1-1; 10 nucleotides line up with TRBD1. J was trimmed by 0 bases and V by 6 bases; bases with no gene match: 10. Germline V gene data show CDR1 as LNHDA and CDR2 as SQIVND (reference sequence). The CDR3 loop spans 17 amino acids. DNA of the CDR3: TGTGCCAGTAGGGAAGGGGGGACAGGGGACATGAACACTGAAGCTTTCTTT. Translated, it gives CASREGGTGDMNTEAFF.

The chain is built from TRBV7-2 and TRBJ2-1; TRBD2 agrees at 7 bases. The CDR3 extends over 16 amino acids. V lost 2 bases and J lost 1; bases outside the gene matches: 5. Germline CDR1 SGHTA, CDR2 FQGNSA. The CDR3 nucleotides are TGTGCCAGCAGCTTAATGGCGGGAGTTTCCTACAATGAGCAGTTCTTC. Its translation: CASSLMAGVSYNEQFF.

The V and J genes are TRBV10-3 and TRBJ1-4, with 9 bases aligning to TRBD1. Germline CDR1 reads ENHRY; CDR2 reads SYGVKD. With V trimmed by 5 bases and J by 6 bases, 7 bases remained unmatched. This CDR3 comprises 15 residues. The CDR3 DNA reads as TGTGCCATCAGTCCCGGGACAGGGAATGATGAAAAACTGTTTTTT. This translates into CAISPGTGNDEKLFF.

The J gene is TRBJ1-1, the V gene TRBV27, with TRBD1 as a possible D gene (6 bases). The V and J ends lost 5 bases and 5 bases respectively, with 18 bases between them. CDR3 size: 15 residues. The V gene's germline CDR1 is MNHEY and CDR2 SMNVEV (reference sequence). In DNA form, the CDR3 reads TGTGCCAGCAGTGTCCGGGACACCCGGGGAACTGAAGCTTTCTTT. It is translated as CASSVRDTRGTEAFF.

The gene calls are TRBV18 and TRBJ1-2; D gene unclear. Trimming stripped 8 bases from V and 6 bases from J, with 10 bases between. This CDR3 spans 11 amino acids. The germline V gene has CDR1 KGHSH and CDR2 LQKENI. The CDR3 coding sequence is TGTGCCAGCGTCCGAGGAGATGGCTACACCTTC. Amino acid sequence: CASVRGDGYTF.

The chain couples TRBV28 to TRBJ2-3; TRBD2 is a possible D gene (6 bases). Germline V gene lookup returns CDR1 MDHEN and CDR2 SYDVKM. The CDR3 has 14 residues. V gave up 5 bases and J gave up 2 bases, with 11 bases separating them. In nucleotides, the CDR3 is TGTGCCAGCAGTCCCCGGGACTCCACAGATACGCAGTATTTT. Its translation is CASSPRDSTDTQYF.

The chain links TRBV28 to TRBJ1-5, with 7 nucleotides matching TRBD1. The length of the CDR3 is 15 residues. The germline gives CDR1 MDHEN, CDR2 SYDVKM. The junction had 8 bases not matched to a gene; V was cut back by 6 bases and J by 3 bases. This CDR3 reads CASSPGTEYNQPQHF. CDR3 DNA: TGTGCCAGCAGCCCCGGGACAGAGTACAATCAGCCCCAGCATTTT.

V is TRBV7-9 and J is TRBJ2-3; perhaps TRBD1 as D (6 bases). Deletions cut 5 bases from V and 2 bases from J, with 11 bases between. In germline, CDR1 is SEHNR, CDR2 FQNEAQ (reference sequence). This CDR3 comprises 14 residues. CDR3: CASSPQGFTDTQYF. The CDR3 DNA reads TGTGCCAGCAGCCCACAGGGTTTCACAGATACGCAGTATTTT. The full variable domain, rest sourced from reference TRBV7-9 and TRBJ2-3, is DTGVSQNPRHKITKRGQNVTFRCDPISEHNRLYWYRQTLGQGPEFLTYFQNEAQLEKSRLLSDRFSAERPKGSFSTLEIQRTEQGDSAMYLCASSPQGFTDTQYFGPGTRLTVL.

J is TRBJ1-2 and V is TRBV6-6; 7 bases fit TRBD1. The CDR3 spans 14 residues. V shed 6 bases, J shed 2 bases, and the junction held 6 bases outside the gene matches. Germline V gives CDR1 MNHNY, CDR2 SVGAGI (reference sequence). CDR3 loop: CASSPTGENYGYTF. DNA for the CDR3: TGTGCCAGCAGCCCTACAGGGGAAAACTATGGCTACACCTTC.

By share of the sample, this clone is medium-sized (0.01 to 0.1%). The rearrangement uses TRBV27 and TRBJ2-1; 9 positions match TRBD1. The V gene's germline CDR1 is MNHEY and CDR2 SMNVEV (reference sequence). V lost 6 bases, J lost 9 bases, and 12 bases stayed unmatched. The CDR3 covers 15 residues. The CDR3 nucleotides are TGTGCCAGCAGCCTCGGGACAGGGCTCAACTTTGAGCAGTTCTTC. Translation gives CASSLGTGLNFEQFF.

In this sample, this clone turned up a few times. The rearrangement uses TRBV11-1 and TRBJ2-1, with D maybe TRBD1 (5 bases). CDR3 length equals 14 residues. The V gene's germline CDR1 is SGHAT and CDR2 FQDESV (reference sequence). The V and J ends lost 8 bases and 6 bases respectively, with 17 bases between them. CDR3 in amino acids: CASSRAGNRNEQFF. DNA of the CDR3: TGTGCCAGCTCAAGGGCAGGGAATCGCAATGAGCAGTTCTTC.

The chain links TRBV27 to TRBJ2-1; no reliable D call. The germline CDR1 and CDR2 sequences are MNHEY and SMNVEV (reference sequence). Between the trimmed V and J ends, which lost 3 bases and 7 bases, there was a span of 10 bases. The CDR3 runs 13 residues. The CDR3 region is CASSFAYGNEQFF. CDR3 in DNA: TGTGCCAGCAGTTTTGCGTACGGGAATGAGCAGTTCTTC.

V usage is TRBV4-1 and J usage is TRBJ2-7, with a tentative D call TRBD1 (5 bases). The V and J ends lost 4 bases and 0 bases respectively, with 10 bases between them. Germline CDR1 and CDR2: MGHRA and YSYEKL. The CDR3 covers 14 residues. The CDR3 DNA is TGCGCCAGCAGCCCGGGCAGGGTCTCCTACGAGCAGTACTTC. Its translation: CASSPGRVSYEQYF.

The V call is TRBV4-1, the J call TRBJ2-3, with 9 bases matching TRBD2. Germline-derived CDR1 and CDR2 are MGHRA and YSYEKL. Trimming took 1 base from V and 3 from J; bases not matched to a gene: 17. The CDR3 is made up of 20 amino acids. The DNA of the CDR3 is TGCGCCAGCAGCCAAGTTCGGGGTGTGGGGTCTAGCGGGAATACAGATACGCAGTATTTT. Amino acids: CASSQVRGVGSSGNTDTQYF.

This chain links TRBV9 with TRBJ2-1; 14 positions agree with TRBD2. This CDR3 comprises 23 residues. After removal of 4 bases from V and 1 base from J, the junction contained 22 bases not matched to a gene. CDR1 is SGDLS, CDR2 YYNGEE, per germline. The CDR3 DNA follows: TGTGCCAGCAGCCCCCGTATCCGCGGTGGGACTAGCGGGGGCTATTGGTCCTACAATGAGCAGTTCTTC. Its translation is CASSPRIRGGTSGGYWSYNEQFF.

This clone was picked up a small number of times. This rearrangement joins TRBV7-2 to TRBJ1-1; TRBD1 agrees at 8 bases. CDR1 is SGHTA and CDR2 is FQGNSA in the germline V gene. J was trimmed by 4 bases and V by 3 bases; bases with no gene match: 4. This CDR3 is 14 amino acids long. Written as DNA, the CDR3 is TGTGCCAGCAGCTTTCAGGGGGCGGCCACTGAAGCTTTCTTT. This sequence encodes CASSFQGAATEAFF.

V usage is TRBV7-9 and J usage is TRBJ1-2; D perhaps matches TRBD1 (6 bases). Trimming pared 5 bases from V and 0 bases from J, leaving 16 bases between. In germline, CDR1 is SEHNR, CDR2 FQNEAQ (reference sequence). CDR3 length: 16 amino acids. The CDR3 DNA reads as TGTGCCAGCAGCCGGGACATCTGGGAAGCTAACTATGGCTACACCTTC. This sequence encodes CASSRDIWEANYGYTF.

This clone was picked up a small number of times. The V gene is TRBV14, the J gene TRBJ2-1; tentative D call: TRBD1 (6 bases). V was clipped by 0 bases and J by 4 bases, with 16 bases between them. Germline loops: CDR1 SGHDN, CDR2 FVKESK. CDR3 length: 17 residues. CDR3 sequence (DNA): TGTGCCAGCAGCCAAGATTGGGGGACAAGTTGGTACAATGAGCAGTTCTTC. Its translation: CASSQDWGTSWYNEQFF.